The 21 T cell receptor beta chains below come from one sample, sequenced in a study of OX40 agonist ivuxolimab in advanced cancers. Sequencing was performed with immunoSEQ multiplex PCR; in TCRdb, only in-frame clones are kept and a portion is missing. Of about 73,000 clones listed, around 90% are singletons. The material was CD4+ or CD8+ T cells sorted from blood, obtained in a trial of the OX40 agonist ivuxolimab. These receptors originate from an adult with an advanced solid tumor such as melanoma, head and neck, liver or kidney cancer.

The chain carries TRBV11-2 and TRBJ2-2; a weak D match, TRBD1 (6 bases). Per germline, CDR1 SGHAT and CDR2 FQNNGV. CDR3 length: 15 amino acids. Deletions cut 1 base from V and 0 bases from J, with 6 bases between. The CDR3 coding sequence is TGTGCCAGCAGCTTAGGGACAGCGAACACCGGGGAGCTGTTTTTT. This gives the protein CASSLGTANTGELFF.

The chain joins TRBV11-2 to TRBJ2-2; 8 bases match TRBD2. The junction had 15 bases not matched to a gene; V was cut back by 5 bases and J by 7 bases. CDR3 length: 17 amino acids. Germline V gene data show CDR1 as SGHAT and CDR2 as FQNNGV. The CDR3 region is CASSPISGTSRIGELFF. The CDR3 DNA follows: TGTGCCAGCAGCCCGATCTCCGGGACTAGTCGAATCGGGGAGCTGTTTTTT.

CDR3 amino acids: CASSSGTGGTDTQYF. CDR3 DNA: TGTGCCAGCAGTTCAGGGACAGGGGGCACAGATACGCAGTATTTT. The chain joins TRBV28 to TRBJ2-3; 10 nucleotides line up with TRBD1. This CDR3 has 15 amino acids. The junction had 2 bases not matched to a gene; V was cut back by 4 bases and J by 1 base. Germline V gene lookup returns CDR1 MDHEN and CDR2 SYDVKM.

This sequence joins TRBV27 and TRBJ2-7; 9 nucleotides align to TRBD2. V lost 5 bases to trimming and J lost 0 bases; unmatched junction nucleotides: 17. The CDR3 sequence is 19 residues long. Germline V lookup: CDR1 MNHEY, CDR2 SMNVEV (reference sequence). The CDR3: CASSPRGGRVFLTSYEQYF. DNA for the CDR3: TGTGCCAGCAGTCCTCGCGGCGGGAGGGTTTTTTTAACCTCCTACGAGCAGTACTTC.

The rearrangement uses TRBV11-1 and TRBJ1-1; 10 bases are a match to TRBD1. The CDR3 has 14 amino acids. CDR1 and CDR2 from the germline V gene are SGHAT and FQDESV (reference sequence). With 5 bases clipped from V and 5 bases from J, the junction kept 5 bases outside the gene matches. CDR3 loop: CASSLRQGATEAFF. The CDR3, as DNA: TGTGCCAGCAGCCTCCGACAGGGGGCGACTGAAGCTTTCTTT.

This clone was seen a single time. The gene calls are TRBV6-1 and TRBJ1-2; weak D call: TRBD1 (6 bases). This CDR3 has 13 amino acids. V shed 0 bases and J shed 8 bases, with 10 bases lying between them. Germline-derived CDR1 and CDR2 are MNHNS and SASEGT. In nucleotides, the CDR3 is TGTGCCAGCAGTGAAGCGGGGACATTAGGCTACACCTTC. This translates into CASSEAGTLGYTF.

The rearrangement joins TRBV6-1 to TRBJ1-3; the D gene is possibly TRBD1 (6 bases). The CDR3 is 14 amino acids. Germline V lookup: CDR1 MNHNS, CDR2 SASEGT. Trimming pared 7 bases from V and 2 bases from J, leaving 12 bases between. The CDR3 sequence: CASMWTDAGNTIYF. The CDR3 coding sequence is TGTGCCAGCATGTGGACAGACGCTGGAAACACCATATATTTT.

The V and J genes are TRBV2 and TRBJ2-3; D perhaps matches TRBD2 (5 bases). The CDR3 spans 12 residues. Germline V gene data show CDR1 as SNHLY and CDR2 as FYNNEI. V was trimmed by 7 bases and J by 3 bases, leaving 8 bases between them. The CDR3 DNA is TGTGCCAGCAAACGGGGAACAGATACGCAGTATTTT. Protein product: CASKRGTDTQYF.

The V call is TRBV5-1, the J call TRBJ1-2; 9 bases map to TRBD1. V lost 4 bases and J lost 5; bases outside the gene matches: 9. Germline-derived CDR1 and CDR2 are SGHRS and YFSETQ. This CDR3 comprises 15 residues. The CDR3 spells CASSPSQGQGYGYTF. In nucleotides, the CDR3 is TGCGCCAGCAGCCCTTCCCAGGGACAGGGATATGGCTACACCTTC.

J is TRBJ1-2 and V is TRBV27; D is ambiguous. From germline, CDR1 is MNHEY and CDR2 SMNVEV (reference sequence). This CDR3 comprises 14 residues. V was clipped by 5 bases and J by 0 bases, with 10 bases between them. CDR3: CASSSTRANYGYTF. The CDR3 DNA follows: TGTGCCAGCAGTAGCACAAGAGCTAACTATGGCTACACCTTC.

This clone occurred once. This sequence joins TRBV10-1 and TRBJ2-1; D remains unclear. Germline V CDR1 and CDR2: WNHNN, SYGVQD (reference sequence). The CDR3 totals 14 residues. The V end lost 0 bases, the J end lost 5 bases, and 8 bases lay between the germline ends. The DNA for the CDR3 is TGCGCCAGCAGTGAGTCGACGTACGACAATGAGCAGTTCTTC. Its protein product is CASSESTYDNEQFF.

About this clone: Relative to the germline gene, one junction end is altered; a read error may explain this. The rearrangement uses TRBV7-7 and TRBJ2-1, with 10 positions matching TRBD2. The CDR3 is made up of 14 amino acids. Germline V gene lookup returns CDR1 SSHAT and CDR2 FNYEAQ (reference sequence). The CDR3 DNA reads as TGTGCTAGCAGCCTAGCGGGAGTTCACAATGAGCAGTTCTTC. Residues: CASSLAGVHNEQFF.

This chain links TRBV11-2 with TRBJ1-4; 8 positions match TRBD1. The germline CDR1 and CDR2 sequences are SGHAT and FQNNGV. V was clipped by 5 bases and J by 8 bases; unmatched bases: 7. CDR3 size: 14 residues. The DNA of the CDR3 is TGTGCCAGCAGCAGGACAGGGATTACAGAAAAACTGTTTTTT. It encodes CASSRTGITEKLFF.

The chain couples TRBV28 to TRBJ1-4; D call uncertain. V lost 1 base to trimming and J lost 5 bases, with 11 bases between them. The CDR3 spans 15 residues. The germline gives CDR1 MDHEN, CDR2 SYDVKM. The CDR3 reads CASSLFRSSNEKLFF. CDR3 nucleotides: TGTGCCAGCAGTTTATTCAGGTCCTCAAATGAAAAACTGTTTTTT.

This chain uses TRBV21-1 with TRBJ2-3; the listed D gene, TRBD2, was not tested against the DNA. TRBV21-1 counts as a pseudogene. The CDR3 is 16 amino acids. The CDR3, as DNA: TGTGCCAGCAGCAAAGCGCGCGGGATAGCCACAGATACGCAGTATTTT. Translation: CASSKARGIATDTQYF.

This clone was detected once. The genes are TRBV7-2 and TRBJ2-7; 11 positions match TRBD2. CDR1 is SGHTA, CDR2 FQGNSA, per germline. CDR3 length equals 16 residues. The V and J ends lost 1 base and 4 bases, in that order; junction bases with no gene match: 6. CDR3 in DNA: TGTGCCAGCAGCTTAGAGGGGACTAGCGGAGTATACGAGCAGTACTTC. Its protein product is CASSLEGTSGVYEQYF.

This clone was observed once. V gene TRBV7-2 combines with J gene TRBJ1-2, with TRBD1 matching 9 bases. Germline CDR1 and CDR2: SGHTA and FQGNSA. This CDR3 region has 14 residues. The V segment lost 5 bases and the J segment 4 bases; nucleotides outside the gene matches: 5. The CDR3 region is CASSVQGARYGYTF. The CDR3 bases are TGTGCCAGCAGCGTACAGGGGGCGCGCTATGGCTACACCTTC.

The chain joins TRBV25-1 to TRBJ2-5, with D possibly TRBD2 on 5 matching bases. Trimming cost V 5 bases and J 8 bases, with 12 bases left between them. Germline CDR1 is MGHDK and CDR2 is SYGVNS. The CDR3 totals 12 residues. In nucleotides, the CDR3 is TGTGCCAGCAGTCCCCCCGAGGGCACCCAGTACTTC. Protein sequence: CASSPPEGTQYF.

The rearrangement uses TRBV7-9 and TRBJ2-1, with D unresolved. The ends were cut back, 5 bases at V and 8 bases at J, with 13 bases in the middle. There are 13 residues in the CDR3. CDR1 is SEHNR and CDR2 is FQNEAQ in the germline V gene (reference sequence). This chain's CDR3 is CASSATVSHEQFF. The CDR3 bases are TGTGCCAGCAGCGCTACAGTCAGCCATGAGCAGTTCTTC.

The V gene is TRBV9, the J gene TRBJ1-2; D not resolved. CDR1 is SGDLS and CDR2 is YYNGEE in the germline V gene. Between the trimmed V and J ends, which lost 4 bases and 3 bases, there was a span of 13 bases. The CDR3 contains 14 residues. Here the CDR3 DNA reads TGTGCCAGCAGCACCCTGGACCCCTACTATGGCTACACCTTC. Residues: CASSTLDPYYGYTF.

This clone has a single count. The chain uses TRBV11-2 and TRBJ2-2; D might be TRBD2 (6 bases). The CDR3 runs 15 residues. Germline values: CDR1 SGHAT, CDR2 FQNNGV. The V gene lost 2 bases and the J gene lost 5 bases, with 12 bases spanning the gap. The CDR3, as DNA: TGTGCCAGCAGCTTAAGGCGGGGAGAAACCGGGGAGCTGTTTTTT. It yields the protein CASSLRRGETGELFF.